The next 27 T cell receptor beta chains were all read from a single sample in a study of blood T cells in healthy people across ages. A sample-barcoded 5' primer and a J-beta primer mix were used in a second PCR of roughly 7 to 11 cycles. TCRdb passed the 5' RACE reads through MiXCR, listing each CDR3 protein once. The repertoire has about 670,000 distinct CDR3 sequences, around 50% of them found once; the top ten carry roughly 14%. The sample was blood. These receptors all come from a woman of 80 years or more in good health.

Points on this clonotype: One junction end disagrees with the germline gene, perhaps due to a read error. The J gene is TRBJ1-2, the V gene TRBV3-1; D is unclear. CDR3 length equals 14 residues. CDR1 and CDR2 from the germline V gene are LGHDT and YNNKEL (reference sequence). The CDR3 spells CASGHIVGGYGYTF. The CDR3 DNA reads as TGTGCCAGCGGCCATATTGTGGGTGGCTATGGCTACACCTTC.

The CDR3: CASSNNTGVQETQYF. CDR3 DNA sequence: TGTGCCAGCAGCAACAACACAGGGGTCCAAGAGACCCAGTACTTC. The chain links TRBV7-9 to TRBJ2-5; 7 bases agree with TRBD1. This CDR3 comprises 15 residues. Germline trimming cut 5 bases from V and 1 base from J; bases unmatched to any gene: 7. CDR1 SEHNR and CDR2 FQNEAQ come from the germline V gene (reference sequence). Looking up the rest from reference TRBV7-9 and TRBJ2-5 gives the full variable domain: DTGVSQNPRHKITKRGQNVTFRCDPISEHNRLYWYRQTLGQGPEFLTYFQNEAQLEKSRLLSDRFSAERPKGSFSTLEIQRTEQGDSAMYLCASSNNTGVQETQYFGPGTRLLVL.

A few counts support this clonotype. The chain employs TRBV7-9 and TRBJ2-1; D ambiguous. Trimming pared 6 bases from V and 7 bases from J, leaving 13 bases between. Germline CDR1 reads SEHNR; CDR2 reads FQNEAQ (reference sequence). The length of the CDR3 is 13 residues. In DNA form, the CDR3 reads TGTGCCAGCAGTCTCGACTGGTCGAATGAGCAGTTCTTC. It encodes CASSLDWSNEQFF.

About this clonotype itself: This may stem from a read error, because a much larger clone lies one nucleotide away. The CDR3 sequence: CASSQTPGSYNGQFF. CDR3 DNA: TGTGCCAGCAGCCAGACCCCGGGGTCCTACAATGGGCAGTTCTTC. This sequence joins TRBV9 and TRBJ2-1; possibly TRBD2 for D (5 bases). Looked up from germline, CDR1 is SGDLS and CDR2 is YYNGEE. CDR3 length: 15 amino acids.

The CDR3 DNA follows: TGTGCCAGCAGCGGGACTAGCGGGGCCCTTAGTGAGACCCAGTACTTC. It specifies CASSGTSGALSETQYF. This chain uses TRBV9 with TRBJ2-5; 12 positions match TRBD2. The J segment lost 5 bases and the V segment lost 3 bases, leaving 8 bases of the junction unmatched. Germline V gene sequence: CDR1 SGDLS, CDR2 YYNGEE. The CDR3 sequence is 16 residues long.

Only a few counts were recorded for this clonotype. This chain uses TRBV20-1 with TRBJ1-5; 11 bases match TRBD1. The ends lost 0 bases at V and 6 bases at J; junction bases unmatched: 4. Germline-derived CDR1 and CDR2 are DFQATT and SNEGSKA (reference sequence). The CDR3 is 15 amino acids. DNA of the CDR3: TGCAGTGCTAGAGATAGGACAGGGGGCCTTCAGCCCCAGCATTTT. Residues: CSARDRTGGLQPQHF.

The chain recombines TRBV7-3 with TRBJ2-5; D remains ambiguous. V was trimmed by 5 bases and J by 2 bases, leaving 9 bases between them. Germline V gene sequence: CDR1 SGHTA, CDR2 FQGTGA. The CDR3 sequence is 13 residues long. The CDR3 nucleotides are TGTGCCAGCAGCGCCCGGATACAAGAGACCCAGTACTTC. Amino acid sequence: CASSARIQETQYF.

This clonotype was picked up many times. The chain uses TRBV20-1 and TRBJ2-3, with TRBD1 matching 7 bases. This CDR3 spans 15 amino acids. The V gene end was trimmed by 3 bases and the J gene end by 2 bases; junction bases not matched to a gene: 8. Germline CDR1 and CDR2: DFQATT and SNEGSKA (reference sequence). CDR3 in amino acids: CSASHRQGYTDTQYF. The CDR3 nucleotides are TGCAGTGCTAGTCACCGACAGGGTTACACAGATACGCAGTATTTT.

This clonotype was counted at least ten times. V is TRBV5-1 and J is TRBJ2-1; TRBD2 agrees at 8 bases. The CDR3 contains 14 residues. Germline CDR1 is SGHRS and CDR2 is YFSETQ. V lost 0 bases and J lost 7; bases outside the gene matches: 3. CDR3 amino acids: CASSLGPGGNEQFF. DNA for the CDR3: TGCGCCAGCAGCTTGGGCCCGGGAGGGAATGAGCAGTTCTTC.

This clonotype has a single count. The rearrangement uses TRBV29-1 and TRBJ2-4; D gene uncertain. Germline values: CDR1 SQVTM, CDR2 ANQGSEA. V was clipped by 6 bases and J by 0 bases, with 9 bases between them. This CDR3 has 13 residues. The CDR3 DNA reads TGCAGCGTAACTTTACTAGCCAAAAACATTCAGTACTTC. This gives the protein CSVTLLAKNIQYF. Supplemented by reference TRBV29-1 and TRBJ2-4, the full variable domain reads SAVISQKPSRDICQRGTSLTIQCQVDSQVTMMFWYRQQPGQSLTLIATANQGSEATYESGFVIDKFPISRPNLTFSTLTVSNMSPEDSSIYLCSVTLLAKNIQYFGAGTRLSVL.

The chain employs TRBV15 and TRBJ2-1; D possibly uses TRBD1 or TRBD2 (5 bases each). CDR1 is LNHNV, CDR2 YYDKDF, per germline (reference sequence). CDR3 length: 15 amino acids. V shed 5 bases and J shed 9 bases, with 20 bases lying between them. The CDR3 DNA follows: TGTGCCACCAGCGGGGGTCTTCATGGGAGTAGTGAGCAGTTCTTC. Translating it yields CATSGGLHGSSEQFF. Combining the CDR3 with reference TRBV15 and TRBJ2-1 gives the whole variable domain DAMVIQNPRYQVTQFGKPVTLSCSQTLNHNVMYWYQQKSSQAPKLLFHYYDKDFNNEADTPDNFQSRRPNTSFCFLDIRSPGLGDTAMYLCATSGGLHGSSEQFFGPGTRLTVL.

Points on this clonotype: Sequence at one end of the junction differs from germline and may be a read error. The chain links TRBV7-9 to TRBJ1-5, with 8 bases fitting TRBD1. The CDR3 is 15 residues long. CDR1 and CDR2 (germline): SEHNR, FQNEAQ (reference sequence). The CDR3 is CANSIGQGFNQPQHF. CDR3 sequence (DNA): TGTGCCAACAGCATAGGACAGGGCTTCAATCAGCCCCAGCATTTT.

This chain joins TRBV20-1 and TRBJ1-5; tentatively, D is TRBD1 (5 bases). V lost 4 bases and J 6 bases, leaving 13 bases between the germline ends. This CDR3 contains 13 residues. Germline loops: CDR1 DFQATT, CDR2 SNEGSKA (reference sequence). The CDR3 loop reads CSANRDQGQPQHF. Here the CDR3 DNA reads TGCAGTGCTAACCGGGATCAGGGTCAGCCCCAGCATTTT.

Only a few counts were recorded for this clonotype. The chain combines TRBV6-1 with TRBJ2-7, with 8 bases that match TRBD1. J gave up 10 bases and V 8 bases, and 19 bases lay outside the gene matches. The germline V gene encodes CDR1 MNHNS and CDR2 SASEGT. This CDR3 region has 15 residues. The CDR3 DNA sequence: TGTGCCAGCCGTGCCCCTGAACAGGGGGAGCTGGCCCAGTACTTC. Translation: CASRAPEQGELAQYF.

There are a few counts of this clonotype. The genes are TRBV20-1 and TRBJ2-4; 11 nucleotides match TRBD1. With the DNA end fitting TRBJ2-7 better, the J assignment may be wrong. The CDR3 runs 13 residues. Per germline, CDR1 DFQATT and CDR2 SNEGSKA (reference sequence). The DNA of the CDR3 is TGCAGTGCTAAGGGACAGGGGGATTACGAGCAGTACTTC. This sequence encodes CSAKGQGDYEQYF.

This clonotype was observed at least ten times. The chain joins TRBV3-1 to TRBJ1-5; no definite D call. The V and J ends lost 0 bases and 7 bases respectively, with 7 bases between them. The V gene's germline CDR1 is LGHDT and CDR2 YNNKEL (reference sequence). The CDR3 length is 13 residues. CDR3 protein: CASSQDPRQPQHF. CDR3 coding DNA: TGTGCCAGCAGCCAAGATCCCAGGCAGCCCCAGCATTTT.

Regarding this clonotype: Given a much more abundant clone one base away, this may be a read error. The chain joins TRBV24-1 to TRBJ2-3, with D possibly TRBD1 on 5 matching bases. The germline CDR1 and CDR2 sequences are KGHDR and SFDVKD. Trimming removed 4 bases from V and 2 bases from J, with 15 bases in between. The CDR3 loop spans 16 amino acids. The CDR3 is CATSDPRQITTDTQYF. Here the CDR3 DNA reads TGTGCCACCAGTGACCCGAGACAGATCACCACAGATACGCAGTATTTT.

This sequence joins TRBV12-3 or TRBV12-4 and TRBJ1-2; no clear D gene. This CDR3 comprises 13 residues. Trimming cost V 3 bases and J 1 base, with 6 bases left between them. This CDR3 reads CASSFRSNYGYTF. The CDR3 DNA follows: TGTGCCAGCAGTTTCAGGAGTAACTATGGCTACACCTTC.

This clonotype was seen a few times. The chain recombines TRBV28 with TRBJ2-5, with 8 positions matching TRBD1. The germline gives CDR1 MDHEN, CDR2 SYDVKM. The CDR3 has 12 residues. V shed 10 bases, J shed 3 bases, and the junction held 4 bases outside the gene matches. CDR3 amino acids: CATQDREETQYF. The DNA for the CDR3 is TGTGCCACCCAGGACAGGGAAGAGACCCAGTACTTC.

This clonotype appeared many times. The gene calls are TRBV5-1 and TRBJ2-7; 8 nucleotides line up with TRBD1. The J segment lost 0 bases and the V segment lost 3 bases, leaving 11 bases of the junction unmatched. This CDR3 is 17 amino acids long. CDR1 SGHRS and CDR2 YFSETQ come from the germline V gene. CDR3 DNA: TGCGCCAGCAGCTCTACAGGGGGACGCCAAAGCTCCTACGAGCAGTACTTC. Encoded protein: CASSSTGGRQSSYEQYF.

The V and J genes are TRBV2 and TRBJ2-3; D not certain. CDR3 size: 12 residues. V was trimmed by 7 bases and J by 5 bases, leaving 10 bases between them. Germline V gene lookup returns CDR1 SNHLY and CDR2 FYNNEI. CDR3 in amino acids: CASKSIGDTQYF. DNA for the CDR3: TGTGCCAGCAAGTCGATAGGAGATACGCAGTATTTT.

This clonotype was counted once. V and J are TRBV29-1 and TRBJ1-2; possibly TRBD1 for D (6 bases). The germline V gene has CDR1 SQVTM and CDR2 ANQGSEA. Deletions cut 7 bases from V and 4 bases from J, with 16 bases between. The CDR3 totals 13 residues. CDR3 sequence reads: CSAYLQGIYGYTF. The CDR3 DNA sequence: TGCAGCGCATATCTACAGGGTATCTATGGCTACACCTTC.

The table lists this clonotype with a few counts. The rearrangement joins TRBV3-1 to TRBJ2-7; TRBD2 aligns across 8 bases. The CDR3 is 13 amino acids. The ends lost 4 bases at V and 7 bases at J; junction bases unmatched: 6. CDR1 is LGHDT, CDR2 YNNKEL, per germline (reference sequence). CDR3 nucleotide sequence: TGTGCCAGCAGCCGAGCGGGAGAGGTTGAGCAGTACTTC. Protein product: CASSRAGEVEQYF.

As regards this clonotype: Its ends do not fully match the called genes, so a read error is possible. The chain employs TRBV24-1 and TRBJ2-4, with 10 bases that match TRBD1. The closer fit of TRBJ2-5 to the DNA end suggests the J call may be wrong. The CDR3 contains 15 residues. CDR1 KGHDR and CDR2 SFDVKD come from the germline V gene. The DNA for the CDR3 is TGTACCACCAGTGATCCTGGACAGGGGGGAGAGACCCAGTACTTC. It encodes CTTSDPGQGGETQYF.

The V and J genes are TRBV11-2 and TRBJ2-7, with a possible D match to TRBD1 (6 bases). V lost 5 bases and J 7 bases, leaving 21 bases between the germline ends. Germline V lookup: CDR1 SGHAT, CDR2 FQNNGV. The CDR3 runs to 15 residues. The CDR3 region is CASSLSRPQGSEQYF. The CDR3 DNA reads TGTGCCAGCAGCCTTAGTAGGCCCCAGGGGTCTGAGCAGTACTTC.

The chain has TRBV7-2 and TRBJ2-5; D may be TRBD2 (5 bases). The CDR3 spans 14 residues. Germline values: CDR1 SGHTA, CDR2 FQGNSA. The V end was cut by 5 bases, the J end by 1 base, with 11 bases between. Written as DNA, the CDR3 is TGTGCCAGCAGCGTAACTAGGGTCCAAGAGACCCAGTACTTC. Its protein product is CASSVTRVQETQYF.

CDR3 nucleotides: TGTGCCAGCAGCTTAAAGTTTACGAAGACCCAGTACTTC. Translation: CASSLKFTKTQYF. The rearrangement uses TRBV7-3 and TRBJ2-5; D is ambiguous. V was trimmed by 1 base and J by 6 bases, leaving 9 bases between them. Germline-derived CDR1 and CDR2 are SGHTA and FQGTGA. This CDR3 comprises 13 residues. Using reference TRBV7-3 and TRBJ2-5 for the parts outside the CDR3, the full variable domain is GAGVSQTPSNKVTEKGKYVELRCDPISGHTALYWYRQSLGQGPEFLIYFQGTGAADDSGLPNDRFFAVRPEGSVSTLKIQRTERGDSAVYLCASSLKFTKTQYFGPGTRLLVL.